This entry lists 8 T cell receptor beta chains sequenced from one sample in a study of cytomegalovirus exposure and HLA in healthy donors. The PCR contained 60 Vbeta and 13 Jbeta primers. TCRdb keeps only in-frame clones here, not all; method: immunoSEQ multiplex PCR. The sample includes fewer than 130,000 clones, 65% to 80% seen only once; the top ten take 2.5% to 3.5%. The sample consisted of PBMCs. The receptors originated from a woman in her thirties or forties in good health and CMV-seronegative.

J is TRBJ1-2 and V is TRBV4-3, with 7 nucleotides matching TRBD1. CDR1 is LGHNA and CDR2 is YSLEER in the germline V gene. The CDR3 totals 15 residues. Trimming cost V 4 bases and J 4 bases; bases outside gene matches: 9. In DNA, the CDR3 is TGCGCCAGCAGCCCCGGGACAGCCAGGAGCTATGGCTACACCTTC. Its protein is CASSPGTARSYGYTF.

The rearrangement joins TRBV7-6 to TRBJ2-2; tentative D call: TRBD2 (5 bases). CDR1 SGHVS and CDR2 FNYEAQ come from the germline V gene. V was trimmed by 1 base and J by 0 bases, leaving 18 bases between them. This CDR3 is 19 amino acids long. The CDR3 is CASSLVLVGSSSNTGELFF. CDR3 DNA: TGTGCCAGCAGCTTAGTACTAGTTGGCAGCTCCTCGAACACCGGGGAGCTGTTTTTT.

This CDR3 is CASSWGGDRGNEQYF. CDR3 in DNA: TGTGCCAGCAGCTGGGGGGGCGACAGGGGGAACGAGCAGTACTTC. This chain links TRBV11-2 with TRBJ2-7; 9 nucleotides match TRBD1. The CDR3 loop spans 15 amino acids. The germline V gene encodes CDR1 SGHAT and CDR2 FQNNGV. With 4 bases clipped from V and 5 bases from J, the junction kept 9 bases outside the gene matches.

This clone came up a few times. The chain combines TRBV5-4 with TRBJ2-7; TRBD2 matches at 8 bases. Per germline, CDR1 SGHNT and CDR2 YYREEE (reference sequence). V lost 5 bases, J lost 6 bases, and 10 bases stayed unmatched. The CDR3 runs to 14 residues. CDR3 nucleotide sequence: TGTGCCAGCAGGCGCCGGGGGGGGCCCCTCGAGCAGTACTTC. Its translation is CASRRRGGPLEQYF.

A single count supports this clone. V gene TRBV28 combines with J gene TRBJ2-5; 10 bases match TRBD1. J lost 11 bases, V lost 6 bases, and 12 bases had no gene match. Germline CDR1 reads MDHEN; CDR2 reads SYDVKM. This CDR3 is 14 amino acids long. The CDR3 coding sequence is TGTGCCAGCAGCACCCCCGGGACAGGGGATGAGCAGTACTTC. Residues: CASSTPGTGDEQYF.

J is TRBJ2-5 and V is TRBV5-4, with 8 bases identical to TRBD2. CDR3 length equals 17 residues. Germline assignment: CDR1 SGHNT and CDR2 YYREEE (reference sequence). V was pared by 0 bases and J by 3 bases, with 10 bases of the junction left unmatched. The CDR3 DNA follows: TGTGCCAGCAGCTTGGCCCAGCGGGGGAGAGATAAAGAGACCCAGTACTTC. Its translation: CASSLAQRGRDKETQYF.

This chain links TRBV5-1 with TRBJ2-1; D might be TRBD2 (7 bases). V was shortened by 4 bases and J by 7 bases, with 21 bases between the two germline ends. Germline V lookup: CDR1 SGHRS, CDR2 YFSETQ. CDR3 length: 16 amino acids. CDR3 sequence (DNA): TGCGCCAGCAGCCTAGGGGGGAGGGGTAGTAGGAATGAGCAGTTCTTC. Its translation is CASSLGGRGSRNEQFF. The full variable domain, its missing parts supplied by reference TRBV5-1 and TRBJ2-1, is KAGVTQTPRYLIKTRGQQVTLSCSPISGHRSVSWYQQTPGQGLQFLFEYFSETQRNKGNFPGRFSGRQFSNSRSEMNVSTLELGDSALYLCASSLGGRGSRNEQFFGPGTRLTVL.

DNA for the CDR3: TGTGCCAGCAGCCAGGGCGGCTATGGCTACACCTTC. Protein: CASSQGGYGYTF. The chain carries TRBV5-6 and TRBJ1-2; tentatively, D is TRBD1 (5 bases). Germline CDR1 reads SGHDT; CDR2 reads YYEEEE. With 4 bases removed from V and 4 bases from J, the gap between germline ends came to 8 bases. This CDR3 region has 12 residues. The full variable domain, with the rest looked up from reference TRBV5-6 and TRBJ1-2, is DAGVTQSPTHLIKTRGQQVTLRCSPKSGHDTVSWYQQALGQGPQFIFQYYEEEERQRGNFPDRFSGHQFPNYSSELNVNALLLGDSALYLCASSQGGYGYTFGSGTRLTVV.